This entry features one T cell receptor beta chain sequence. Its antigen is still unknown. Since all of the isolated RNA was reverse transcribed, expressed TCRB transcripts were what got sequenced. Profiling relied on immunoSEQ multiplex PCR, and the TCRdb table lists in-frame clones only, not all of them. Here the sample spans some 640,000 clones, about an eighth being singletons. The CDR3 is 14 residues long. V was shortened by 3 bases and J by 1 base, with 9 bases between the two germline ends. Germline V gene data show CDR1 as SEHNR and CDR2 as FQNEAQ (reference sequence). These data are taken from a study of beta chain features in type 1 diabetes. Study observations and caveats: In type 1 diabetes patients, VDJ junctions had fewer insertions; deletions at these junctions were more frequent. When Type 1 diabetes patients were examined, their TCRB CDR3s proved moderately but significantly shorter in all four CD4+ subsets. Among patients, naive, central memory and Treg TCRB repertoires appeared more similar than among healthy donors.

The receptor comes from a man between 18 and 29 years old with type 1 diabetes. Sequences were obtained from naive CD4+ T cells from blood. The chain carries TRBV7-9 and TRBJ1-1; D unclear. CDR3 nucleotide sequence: TGTGCCAGCAGCTTGGCAGACTCGAACACTGAAGCTTTCTTT. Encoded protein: CASSLADSNTEAFF. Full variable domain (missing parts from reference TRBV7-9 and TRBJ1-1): DTGVSQNPRHKITKRGQNVTFRCDPISEHNRLYWYRQTLGQGPEFLTYFQNEAQLEKSRLLSDRFSAERPKGSFSTLEIQRTEQGDSAMYLCASSLADSNTEAFFGQGTRLTVV.